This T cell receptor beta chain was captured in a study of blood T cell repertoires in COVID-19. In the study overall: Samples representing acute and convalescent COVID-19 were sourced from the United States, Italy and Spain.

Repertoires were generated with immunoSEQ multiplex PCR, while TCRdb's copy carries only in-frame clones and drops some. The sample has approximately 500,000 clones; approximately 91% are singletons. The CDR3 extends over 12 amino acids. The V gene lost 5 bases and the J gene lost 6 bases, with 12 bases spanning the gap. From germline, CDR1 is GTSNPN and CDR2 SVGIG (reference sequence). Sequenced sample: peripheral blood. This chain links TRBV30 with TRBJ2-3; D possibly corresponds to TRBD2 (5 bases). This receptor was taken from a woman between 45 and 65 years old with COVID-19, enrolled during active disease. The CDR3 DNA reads TGTGCCTGGGTCCCCCCGGGGGATACGCAGTATTTT. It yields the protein CAWVPPGDTQYF. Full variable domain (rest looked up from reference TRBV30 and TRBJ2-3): SQTIHQWPATLVQPVGSPLSLECTVEGTSNPNLYWYRQAAGRGLQLLFYSVGIGQISSEVPQNLSASRPQDRQFILSSKKLLLSDSGFYLCAWVPPGDTQYFGPGTRLTVL.